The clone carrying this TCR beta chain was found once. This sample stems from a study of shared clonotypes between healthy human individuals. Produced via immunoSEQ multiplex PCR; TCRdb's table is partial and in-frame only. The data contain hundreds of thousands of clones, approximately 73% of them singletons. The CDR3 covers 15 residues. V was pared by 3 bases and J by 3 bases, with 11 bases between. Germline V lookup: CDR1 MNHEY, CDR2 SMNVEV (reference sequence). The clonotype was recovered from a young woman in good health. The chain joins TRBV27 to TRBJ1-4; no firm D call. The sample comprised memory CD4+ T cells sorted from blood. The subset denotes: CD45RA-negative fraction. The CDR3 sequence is CASSLALAPNEKLFF. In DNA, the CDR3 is TGTGCCAGCAGTTTGGCACTCGCCCCTAATGAAAAACTGTTTTTT.